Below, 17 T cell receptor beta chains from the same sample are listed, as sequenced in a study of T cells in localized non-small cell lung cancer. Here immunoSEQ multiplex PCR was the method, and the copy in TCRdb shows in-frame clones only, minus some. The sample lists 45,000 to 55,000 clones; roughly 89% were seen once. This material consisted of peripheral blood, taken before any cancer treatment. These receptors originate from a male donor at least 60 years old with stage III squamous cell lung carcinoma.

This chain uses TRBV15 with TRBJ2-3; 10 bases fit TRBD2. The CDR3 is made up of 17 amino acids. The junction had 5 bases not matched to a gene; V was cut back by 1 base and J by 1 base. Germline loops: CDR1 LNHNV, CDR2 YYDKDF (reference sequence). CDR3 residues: CATSRVASGSRTDTQYF. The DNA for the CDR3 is TGTGCCACCAGCAGAGTGGCTAGCGGGAGCCGCACAGATACGCAGTATTTT.

Written as DNA, the CDR3 is TGTGCCAGCAGCTTATTAAGCACCGGGGAGCTGTTTTTT. Translated, it gives CASSLLSTGELFF. This rearrangement joins TRBV7-9 to TRBJ2-2; unclear D gene. Deletions cut 2 bases from V and 4 bases from J, with 5 bases between. Germline V lookup: CDR1 SEHNR, CDR2 FQNEAQ (reference sequence). CDR3 size: 13 residues. The complete variable domain, with remaining parts taken from reference TRBV7-9 and TRBJ2-2, reads DTGVSQNPRHKITKRGQNVTFRCDPISEHNRLYWYRQTLGQGPEFLTYFQNEAQLEKSRLLSDRFSAERPKGSFSTLEIQRTEQGDSAMYLCASSLLSTGELFFGEGSRLTVL.

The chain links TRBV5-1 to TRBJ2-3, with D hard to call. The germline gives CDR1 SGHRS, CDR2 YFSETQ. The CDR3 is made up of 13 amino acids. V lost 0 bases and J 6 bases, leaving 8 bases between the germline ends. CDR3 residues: CASSLGPLDTQYF. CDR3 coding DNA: TGCGCCAGCAGCTTGGGTCCCCTTGATACGCAGTATTTT.

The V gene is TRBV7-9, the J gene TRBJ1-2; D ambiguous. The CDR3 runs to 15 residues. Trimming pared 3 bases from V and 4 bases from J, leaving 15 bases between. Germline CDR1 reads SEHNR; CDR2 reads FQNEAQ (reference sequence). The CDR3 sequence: CASSFGDAAAYGYTF. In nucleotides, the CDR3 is TGTGCCAGCAGCTTCGGTGACGCGGCGGCCTATGGCTACACCTTC.

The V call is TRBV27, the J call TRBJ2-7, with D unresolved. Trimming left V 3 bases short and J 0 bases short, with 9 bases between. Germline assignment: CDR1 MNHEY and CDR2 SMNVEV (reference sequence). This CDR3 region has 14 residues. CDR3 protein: CASSFSLSSYEQYF. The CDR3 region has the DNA TGTGCCAGCAGTTTCTCCCTGAGCTCCTACGAGCAGTACTTC.

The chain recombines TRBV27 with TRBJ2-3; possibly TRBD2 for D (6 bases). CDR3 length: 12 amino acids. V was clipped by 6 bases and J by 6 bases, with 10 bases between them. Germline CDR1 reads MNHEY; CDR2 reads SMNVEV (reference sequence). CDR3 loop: CASRRLGDTQYF. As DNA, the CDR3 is TGTGCCAGCAGGCGACTAGGGGATACGCAGTATTTT.

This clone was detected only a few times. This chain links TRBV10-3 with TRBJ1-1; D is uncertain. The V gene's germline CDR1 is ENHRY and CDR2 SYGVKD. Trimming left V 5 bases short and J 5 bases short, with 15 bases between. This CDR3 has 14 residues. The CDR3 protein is CAISPSFGGTEAFF. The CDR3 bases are TGTGCCATCAGTCCGTCCTTTGGTGGTACTGAAGCTTTCTTT.

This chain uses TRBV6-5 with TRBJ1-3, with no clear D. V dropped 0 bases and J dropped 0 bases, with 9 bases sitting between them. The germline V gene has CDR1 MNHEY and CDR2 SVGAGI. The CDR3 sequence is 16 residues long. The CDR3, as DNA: TGTGCCAGCAGTTACTCCAGGCCCAGCTCTGGAAACACCATATATTTT. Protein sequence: CASSYSRPSSGNTIYF.

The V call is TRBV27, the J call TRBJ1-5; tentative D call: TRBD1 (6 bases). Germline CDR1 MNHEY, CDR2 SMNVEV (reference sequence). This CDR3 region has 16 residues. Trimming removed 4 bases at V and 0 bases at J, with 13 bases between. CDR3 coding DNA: TGTGCCAGCAGTTCACAGGGTCTTTATAGCAATCAGCCCCAGCATTTT. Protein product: CASSSQGLYSNQPQHF.

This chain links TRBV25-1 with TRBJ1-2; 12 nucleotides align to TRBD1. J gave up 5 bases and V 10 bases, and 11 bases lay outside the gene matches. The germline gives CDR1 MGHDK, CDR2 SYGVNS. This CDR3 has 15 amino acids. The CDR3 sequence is CATQIPGQGAYGYTF. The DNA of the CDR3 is TGTGCCACCCAAATTCCGGGACAGGGGGCGTATGGCTACACCTTC.

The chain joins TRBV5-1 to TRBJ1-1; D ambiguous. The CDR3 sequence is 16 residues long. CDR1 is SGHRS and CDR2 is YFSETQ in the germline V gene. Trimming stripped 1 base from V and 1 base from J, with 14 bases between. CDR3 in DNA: TGCGCCAGCAGCTTGTGGGGTCCGAAGGAGAACACTGAAGCTTTCTTT. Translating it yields CASSLWGPKENTEAFF.

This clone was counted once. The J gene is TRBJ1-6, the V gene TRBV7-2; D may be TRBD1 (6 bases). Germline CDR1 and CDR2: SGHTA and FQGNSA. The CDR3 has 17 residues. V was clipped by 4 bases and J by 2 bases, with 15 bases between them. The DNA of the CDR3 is TGTGCCAGCAGCTACCCCCGGGACAATCCCTATAATTCACCCCTCCACTTT. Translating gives CASSYPRDNPYNSPLHF. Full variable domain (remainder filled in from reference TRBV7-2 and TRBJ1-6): GAGVSQSPSNKVTEKGKDVELRCDPISGHTALYWYRQSLGQGLEFLIYFQGNSAPDKSGLPSDRFSAERTGGSVSTLTIQRTQQEDSAVYLCASSYPRDNPYNSPLHFGNGTRLTVT.

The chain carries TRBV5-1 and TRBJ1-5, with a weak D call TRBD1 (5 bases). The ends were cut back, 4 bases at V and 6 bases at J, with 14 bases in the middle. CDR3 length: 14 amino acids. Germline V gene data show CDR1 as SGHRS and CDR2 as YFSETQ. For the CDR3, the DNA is TGCGCCAGCAGCGGCGGGCCGGGGGGTCAGCCCCAGCATTTT. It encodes CASSGGPGGQPQHF.

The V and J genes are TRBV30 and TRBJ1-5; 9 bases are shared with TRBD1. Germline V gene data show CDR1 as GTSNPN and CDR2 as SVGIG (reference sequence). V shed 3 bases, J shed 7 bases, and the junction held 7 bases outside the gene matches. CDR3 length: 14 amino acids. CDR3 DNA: TGTGCCTGGAGCCTGACAGGGGGGCGACAGCCCCAGCATTTT. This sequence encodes CAWSLTGGRQPQHF.

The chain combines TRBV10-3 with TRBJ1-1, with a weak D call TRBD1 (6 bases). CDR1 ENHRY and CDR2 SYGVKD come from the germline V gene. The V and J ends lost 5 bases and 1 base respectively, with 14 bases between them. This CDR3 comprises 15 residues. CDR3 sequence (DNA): TGTGCCATCAGTTCCCGGGACATTGGGAACACTGAAGCTTTCTTT. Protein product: CAISSRDIGNTEAFF.

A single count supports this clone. CDR3 DNA sequence: TGTGCCAGCAGCGCCGGGACAGGGATCACTGAAGCTTTCTTT. Residues: CASSAGTGITEAFF. The J gene is TRBJ1-1, the V gene TRBV11-2; 9 bases are shared with TRBD1. Germline trimming cut 5 bases from V and 4 bases from J; bases unmatched to any gene: 5. The CDR3 extends over 14 amino acids. Germline V gives CDR1 SGHAT, CDR2 FQNNGV. Together with reference TRBV11-2 and TRBJ1-1, the CDR3 gives the full variable domain: EAGVAQSPRYKIIEKRQSVAFWCNPISGHATLYWYQQILGQGPKLLIQFQNNGVVDDSQLPKDRFSAERLKGVDSTLKIQPAKLEDSAVYLCASSAGTGITEAFFGQGTRLTVV.

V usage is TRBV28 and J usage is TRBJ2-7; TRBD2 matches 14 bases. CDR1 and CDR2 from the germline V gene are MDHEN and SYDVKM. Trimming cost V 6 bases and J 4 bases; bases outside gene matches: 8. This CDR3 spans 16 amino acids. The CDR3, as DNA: TGTGCCAGCAGCTTGAAGACTAGCGGGAGGGTTTACGAGCAGTACTTC. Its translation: CASSLKTSGRVYEQYF.